The rows below give T cell receptor beta chains drawn from one sample of a study of blood T cell repertoires in COVID-19. Measured with immunoSEQ multiplex PCR; TCRdb has only the in-frame clones, and not every one. The sample lists 120,000 or so clones, approximately 81% occurring once. Sequencing was carried out using peripheral blood. The origin of the receptors is a woman aged 25 to 39 who had recovered from COVID-19. CDR3s include the opening cysteine and the closing phenylalanine or tryptophan. D genes are given only for firm matches. Expanded clones get a size class; other rows say once, few or many, or leave the size out.

abundance | d_gene | j_gene | v_gene | CDR3nt | CDR3aa
- | - | TRBJ1-3 | TRBV27 | TGTGCCAGCAGTTTACAGGGAATATCTGGAAACACCATATATTTT | CASSLQGISGNTIYF
many | - | TRBJ2-2 | TRBV7-2 | TGTGCCAGCAGCTTAGGGCAGGGCACCGGGGAGCTGTTTTTT | CASSLGQGTGELFF
few | - | TRBJ1-3 | TRBV30 | TGTGCCTGGATAAAGGACACCTTCTCTGGAAACACCATATATTTT | CAWIKDTFSGNTIYF
- | - | TRBJ2-5 | TRBV9 | TGTGCCAGCAGCGTAGGGGTACTCGGGGAGACCCAGTACTTC | CASSVGVLGETQYF
- | TRBD1 | TRBJ2-7 | TRBV19 | TGTGCCAGTAGTACCCCCTTTGGGGACAGATCCTACGAGCAGTACTTC | CASSTPFGDRSYEQYF
- | TRBD2 | TRBJ2-1 | TRBV9 | TGTGCCAGCAGCGTCGGGCTAGCGGGGTCCCCCCGATCCTACAATGAGCAGTTCTTC | CASSVGLAGSPRSYNEQFF
once | - | TRBJ2-1 | TRBV12-3/TRBV12-4 | TGTGCCAGCAGGGAAAAGGGGAATGAGCAGTTCTTC | CASREKGNEQFF
- | TRBD1 | TRBJ2-4 | TRBV30 | TGTGCCTGGAACAATCCGACAGGGTTAGCCAAAAACATTCAGTACTTC | CAWNNPTGLAKNIQYF
- | TRBD1 | TRBJ2-7 | TRBV30 | TGTGCCCTAAGACAGGGAATCTACGAGCAGTACTTC | CALRQGIYEQYF
- | TRBD2 | TRBJ2-5 | TRBV11-2 | TGTGCCAGCAGCTCCCCGACTAGCGGAACCATGGGGGAGACCCAGTACTTC | CASSSPTSGTMGETQYF
- | TRBD2 | TRBJ2-7 | TRBV10-3 | TGTGCCATCAGTGAGTCACACCCTAGCGGCTCCTACGAGCAGTACTTC | CAISESHPSGSYEQYF
- | - | TRBJ2-3 | TRBV21-1 | TGTGCCAGCAGCAAAGCGGGACTAGCGGGAGATGGGACAGATACGCAGTATTTT | CASSKAGLAGDGTDTQYF
- | - | TRBJ2-2 | TRBV11-2 | TGTGCCAGCAGCCCGGACAGGTTAGGGAGGACCGGGGAGCTGTTTTTT | CASSPDRLGRTGELFF
once | TRBD1 | TRBJ1-3 | TRBV28 | TGTGCCAGCAGCCTACAGGGGAATGGAAACACCATATATTTT | CASSLQGNGNTIYF
few | - | TRBJ1-5 | TRBV11-2 | TGTGCCAGCAGCCAGCCTGAGACTAATCAACAGCCCCAGCATTTT | CASSQPETNQQPQHF
once | TRBD1 | TRBJ1-5 | TRBV5-4 | TGTGCCAGCAGCTTTACCGGGACAGGTGATAGCAATCAGCCCCAGCATTTT | CASSFTGTGDSNQPQHF
- | TRBD1 | TRBJ2-2 | TRBV29-1 | TGCAGCGCCTCCGGGACAGGGCGCACCGGGGAGCTGTTTTTT | CSASGTGRTGELFF
- | TRBD2 | TRBJ2-1 | TRBV5-1 | TGCGCCAGCAGCTTGGGCCCGGGACTAGCGGGAGGGAACAATGAGCAGTTCTTC | CASSLGPGLAGGNNEQFF
- | TRBD1 | TRBJ2-1 | TRBV11-2 | TGTGCCAGCAGGCCTCAAGGGGGCGTGCGACCCTACAATGAGCAGTTCTTC | CASRPQGGVRPYNEQFF
- | TRBD1 | TRBJ1-1 | TRBV4-1 | TGCGCCAGCAGCCAGTCAGGGGGGAACACTGAAGCTTTCTTT | CASSQSGGNTEAFF
- | - | TRBJ1-1 | TRBV9 | TGTGCCAGCAGCGTAGGGCAGGTCGCGGAAGCTTTCTTT | CASSVGQVAEAFF
- | - | TRBJ1-2 | TRBV7-2 | TGTGCCAGCAGCTCCGGACAGCCTCCTAACTATGGCTACACCTTC | CASSSGQPPNYGYTF
- | - | TRBJ1-1 | TRBV15 | TGTGCCACCAGCAGACAGATGAACACTGAAGCTTTCTTT | CATSRQMNTEAFF
- | TRBD1 | TRBJ2-7 | TRBV7-9 | TGTGCCAGCAGCTCTCCCGGGACAGGGGGTGTCTACGAGCAGTACTTC | CASSSPGTGGVYEQYF
- | - | TRBJ2-5 | TRBV19 | TGTGCCAGTAGTCCTACAAGAAAGAGGGAGACCCAGTACTTC | CASSPTRKRETQYF
- | - | TRBJ2-3 | TRBV6-5 | TGTGCCAGCAGTTGGTCCCCTAGAGATACGCAGTATTTT | CASSWSPRDTQYF
- | - | TRBJ1-3 | TRBV12-5 | TGTGCTAGTGGTCCATTGAGGACAGTCTCTGGAAACACCATATATTTT | CASGPLRTVSGNTIYF
- | - | TRBJ1-1 | TRBV18 | TGTGCCAGCTCGGCGGACACAGCATGGGACACTGAAGCTTTCTTT | CASSADTAWDTEAFF
- | - | TRBJ2-7 | TRBV11-2 | TGTGCCAGCAGCCCCGGACAGCGATTCTACGAGCAGTACTTC | CASSPGQRFYEQYF
- | TRBD1 | TRBJ1-1 | TRBV11-2 | TGTGCCAGCAGCTTAGCTAGACAGGGGTTGGGCACTGAAGCTTTCTTT | CASSLARQGLGTEAFF
- | TRBD1 | TRBJ1-2 | TRBV6-1 | TGTGCCAGCAGTGAGACAGGGGACGATGGCTACACCTTC | CASSETGDDGYTF
- | TRBD2 | TRBJ2-1 | TRBV5-1 | TGCGCCAGCAGCTTGACTAGCGGGGGGACTAACAATGAGCAGTTCTTC | CASSLTSGGTNNEQFF
few | TRBD2 | TRBJ2-7 | TRBV6-5 | TGTGCCAGCAGTCCTTGGGGGGGAAACGAGCAGTACTTC | CASSPWGGNEQYF
- | TRBD1 | TRBJ1-2 | TRBV6-5 | TGTGCCAGCAGTTACTCACAGGGGGCCCTCTATGGCTACACCTTC | CASSYSQGALYGYTF
- | TRBD2 | TRBJ2-1 | TRBV12-5 | TGTGCTAGTGGTTTGGTACAGGGGACTAGCACCTACAATGAGCAGTTCTTC | CASGLVQGTSTYNEQFF
- | TRBD2 | TRBJ2-2 | TRBV4-1 | TGCGCCAGCAGCCACGGGAGGGTTGGGTACACCGGGGAGCTGTTTTTT | CASSHGRVGYTGELFF
- | TRBD1 | TRBJ1-2 | TRBV5-1 | TGCGCCAGCAGCTTGCGGGGACTTGGGACAGGGGGCGCGTATGGCTACACCTTC | CASSLRGLGTGGAYGYTF
- | - | TRBJ1-5 | TRBV7-2 | TGTGCCAGCAGCTTCCACGGAGGCAATCAGCCCCAGCATTTT | CASSFHGGNQPQHF
- | - | TRBJ1-1 | TRBV6-5 | TGTGCCAGCGTCGAACAGGGAGCGAACACTGAAGCTTTCTTT | CASVEQGANTEAFF
- | TRBD2 | TRBJ2-7 | TRBV6-1 | TGTGCCAGCAGTGCCAACCCGACTAGCGTACCTGCCTACGAGCAGTACTTC | CASSANPTSVPAYEQYF
- | - | TRBJ1-2 | TRBV30 | TGTGCCTGGAGTGCCCCATTGGGGGGGGTGAGGGGCTACACCTTC | CAWSAPLGGVRGYTF
- | TRBD1 | TRBJ2-1 | TRBV6-5 | TGTGCCAGCAGCTTCAGGGGGAGCTCCTACAATGAGCAGTTCTTC | CASSFRGSSYNEQFF
- | - | TRBJ1-5 | TRBV6-5 | TGTGCCACCAATATCCTCACTTCTAGCAATCAGCCCCAGCATTTT | CATNILTSSNQPQHF
- | - | TRBJ1-1 | TRBV6-6 | TGTGCCAGCACTCGGGAAAGGGGGTCAGACACTGAAGCTTTCTTT | CASTRERGSDTEAFF
- | TRBD1 | TRBJ1-6 | TRBV27 | TGTGCCACCCGGACAGGGAGCTCCTATAATTCACCCCTCCACTTT | CATRTGSSYNSPLHF
- | - | TRBJ2-6 | TRBV27 | TGTGCCAGCAGCCCGGGGGGGGCCAACGTCCTGACTTTC | CASSPGGANVLTF